A selection of T cell receptor beta chains follows, all from one sample in a study of blood T cell repertoires in COVID-19. The repertoire was sequenced with immunoSEQ multiplex PCR; TCRdb's copy has only in-frame clones and lacks some. The table shows over 200,000 clones, with over 75% occurring only once. Specimen: PBMCs or T cells enriched from blood (not recorded which). These receptors all come from a woman aged 45-60 years who had recovered from COVID-19. Both conserved end residues are part of each CDR3. A D gene is named only where the DNA matches it firmly. Rows give clone size only sometimes, using once, few, many, or a class for an expanded clone.

j_gene | len | v_gene | abundance | d_gene | CDR3aa | CDR3nt
TRBJ2-7 | 12 | TRBV28 | - | - | CASRLQGLEQYF | TGTGCCAGCAGGCTGCAGGGGCTCGAGCAGTACTTC
TRBJ1-3 | 15 | TRBV2 | once | - | CASSEQGGSGNTIYF | TGTGCCAGCAGTGAACAGGGAGGATCTGGAAACACCATATATTTT
TRBJ2-7 | 17 | TRBV6-2/TRBV6-3 | - | - | CASSFSRGTYDTTQQYF | TGTGCCAGCAGTTTTTCCCGGGGGACTTATGATACTACGCAGCAGTACTTC
TRBJ2-2 | 15 | TRBV19 | - | - | CASSIGNQASGELFF | TGTGCCAGTAGTATCGGCAACCAGGCGTCCGGGGAGCTGTTTTTT
TRBJ2-3 | 14 | TRBV15 | - | - | CATSRGQVTDTQYF | TGTGCCACCAGCAGAGGACAAGTCACAGATACGCAGTATTTT
TRBJ2-7 | 14 | TRBV27 | - | TRBD2 | CASSREGPSYEQYF | TGTGCCAGCAGTCGGGAGGGACCCTCCTACGAGCAGTACTTC
TRBJ2-7 | 15 | TRBV24-1 | - | TRBD1 | CATSEGGTGMYEQYF | TGTGCCACCAGTGAAGGCGGGACAGGGATGTACGAGCAGTACTTC
TRBJ1-1 | 15 | TRBV9 | few | - | CASSVQGRSNTEAFF | TGTGCCAGCAGCGTCCAGGGGCGTTCAAACACTGAAGCTTTCTTT
TRBJ2-1 | 17 | TRBV6-6 | many | TRBD2 | CASSRFPTSGIYNEQFF | TGTGCCAGCAGTCGCTTTCCGACTAGCGGGATTTACAATGAGCAGTTCTTC
TRBJ2-7 | 15 | TRBV6-1 | - | - | CASSEARGRYYEQYF | TGTGCCAGCAGTGAAGCACGGGGTCGTTACTACGAGCAGTACTTC
TRBJ2-1 | 16 | TRBV7-9 | - | TRBD2 | CASRSTSGTLGNEQFF | TGTGCCAGCAGGTCCACTAGCGGGACCCTTGGCAATGAGCAGTTCTTC
TRBJ2-7 | 13 | TRBV30 | - | TRBD2 | CAWSAGVRYEQYF | TGTGCCTGGAGCGCGGGGGTTCGCTACGAGCAGTACTTC
TRBJ2-2 | 22 | TRBV7-3 | - | TRBD2 | CASSSHAGLAGSQTEGTGELFF | TGTGCCAGCAGCTCTCACGCGGGACTAGCGGGCTCCCAAACGGAGGGCACCGGGGAGCTGTTTTTT
TRBJ2-6 | 18 | TRBV5-1 | - | TRBD1 | CASSLAGGVATGANVLTF | TGCGCCAGCAGCTTGGCAGGGGGCGTAGCGACCGGGGCCAACGTCCTGACTTTC
TRBJ2-1 | 19 | TRBV28 | - | TRBD2 | CASSFSSTSGSRLGNEQFF | TGTGCCAGCAGTTTTTCCTCGACTAGCGGGAGCAGATTGGGCAATGAGCAGTTCTTC
TRBJ1-4 | 13 | TRBV28 | once | - | CAIAREGNEKLFF | TGTGCCATCGCCAGGGAGGGTAATGAAAAACTGTTTTTT
TRBJ1-6 | 13 | TRBV28 | - | - | CASTWTVDSPLHF | TGTGCCAGCACCTGGACAGTAGATTCACCCCTCCACTTT
TRBJ2-2 | 14 | TRBV7-2 | - | TRBD1 | CASSSRPTGRKLFF | TGTGCCAGCAGCTCGAGACCGACAGGGAGAAAGCTGTTTTTT
TRBJ2-6 | 15 | TRBV6-5 | - | TRBD2 | CASSTREVGANVLTF | TGTGCCAGCAGCACGCGGGAGGTGGGGGCCAACGTCCTGACTTTC
TRBJ1-1 | 13 | TRBV11-3 | - | - | CASSLDRVTEAFF | TGTGCCAGCAGCTTAGATCGGGTCACTGAAGCTTTCTTT
TRBJ2-2 | 16 | TRBV4-2 | - | - | CASSQESNQRTGELFF | TGTGCCAGCAGCCAAGAGTCGAACCAGAGGACCGGGGAGCTGTTTTTT
TRBJ1-5 | 12 | TRBV7-2 | - | - | CASSSNNQPQHF | TGTGCCAGCAGCTCAAACAATCAGCCCCAGCATTTT
TRBJ2-3 | 16 | TRBV7-2 | - | TRBD2 | CASSLAGTSGIDTQYF | TGTGCCAGCAGCTTAGCTGGGACTAGCGGGATAGATACGCAGTATTTT
TRBJ2-7 | 18 | TRBV28 | - | TRBD2 | CASSFGGLAGVYSYEQYF | TGTGCCAGCAGTTTTGGGGGACTAGCGGGAGTATATTCCTACGAGCAGTACTTC
TRBJ2-1 | 14 | TRBV9 | - | TRBD2 | CASAGLAGENEQFF | TGTGCCAGCGCAGGCTTAGCGGGAGAGAATGAGCAGTTCTTC
TRBJ2-3 | 14 | TRBV5-4 | - | TRBD1 | CASSRTGAADTQYF | TGTGCCAGCAGCCGGACAGGGGCGGCAGATACGCAGTATTTT
TRBJ2-5 | 16 | TRBV5-1 | - | TRBD1 | CASSLAGGQVQETQYF | TGCGCCAGCAGCTTGGCAGGTGGACAGGTGCAGGAGACCCAGTACTTC
TRBJ1-1 | 14 | TRBV9 | - | TRBD1 | CASSPRTGKTEAFF | TGTGCCAGCAGCCCGCGGACAGGGAAGACTGAAGCTTTCTTT
TRBJ1-6 | 15 | TRBV27 | once | - | CASSRYRVSNSPLHF | TGTGCCAGCAGCCGTTACAGGGTTAGCAATTCACCCCTCCACTTT
TRBJ1-5 | 15 | TRBV7-9 | - | - | CASSSGGGAGQPQHF | TGTGCCAGCAGCTCAGGTGGGGGGGCCGGACAGCCCCAGCATTTT
TRBJ2-1 | 14 | TRBV24-1 | few | - | CATSGSGLNNEQFF | TGTGCCACCAGTGGAAGCGGTCTAAACAATGAGCAGTTCTTC
TRBJ2-1 | 15 | TRBV19 | - | - | CASRTIAPPYNEQFF | TGTGCCAGTCGAACTATAGCGCCTCCTTACAATGAGCAGTTCTTC
TRBJ2-7 | 18 | TRBV19 | - | TRBD2 | CASSPVLSGMGTSYEQYF | TGTGCCAGTAGTCCAGTACTTAGCGGGATGGGAACGTCCTACGAGCAGTACTTC
TRBJ2-5 | 13 | TRBV9 | once | - | CASSASSSVTQYF | TGTGCCAGCAGCGCGTCTTCGTCGGTGACCCAGTACTTC
TRBJ2-1 | 10 | TRBV29-1 | - | - | CSVASLEQFF | TGCAGCGTTGCTTCACTTGAGCAGTTCTTC
TRBJ2-3 | 16 | TRBV4-1 | - | - | CASSSEPGHYTDTQYF | TGCGCCAGCAGCTCCGAACCGGGACACTACACAGATACGCAGTATTTT
TRBJ2-1 | 11 | TRBV27 | - | - | CASSWRNEQFF | TGTGCCAGCAGTTGGAGGAATGAGCAGTTCTTC
TRBJ2-5 | 15 | TRBV2 | - | TRBD1 | CASRSGTGLLQTQYF | TGTGCCAGCAGGTCCGGGACAGGGCTTCTACAGACCCAGTACTTC